Sequencing of this T cell receptor (beta chain) was carried out in a study of blood T cell repertoires in COVID-19. The protocol was immunoSEQ multiplex PCR, while the TCRdb copy is restricted to in-frame clones and leaves out a portion. This table has 200,000 to 250,000 clones, 85% to 90% appearing once. The V and J ends lost 3 bases and 1 base, in that order; junction bases with no gene match: 7. CDR3 length: 15 residues. Germline V gene sequence: CDR1 DFQATT, CDR2 SNEGSKA (reference sequence). This clone was seen only a few times. Sequencing was performed on peripheral blood. The sequence derives from a man at least 80 years old with acute or convalescent COVID-19. V and J are TRBV20-1 and TRBJ2-3; 7 bases line up with TRBD2. In DNA, the CDR3 is TGCAGTGCTAGTCCAACGGGGAGGGGCACAGATACGCAGTATTTT. The encoded protein is CSASPTGRGTDTQYF.